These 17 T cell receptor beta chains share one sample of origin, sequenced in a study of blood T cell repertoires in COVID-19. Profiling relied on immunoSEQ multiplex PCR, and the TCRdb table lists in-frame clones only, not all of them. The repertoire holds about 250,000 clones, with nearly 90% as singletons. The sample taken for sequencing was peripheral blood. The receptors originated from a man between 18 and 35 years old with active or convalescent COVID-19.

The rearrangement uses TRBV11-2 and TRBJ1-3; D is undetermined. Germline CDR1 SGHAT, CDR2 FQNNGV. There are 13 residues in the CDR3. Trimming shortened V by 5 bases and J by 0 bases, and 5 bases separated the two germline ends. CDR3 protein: CASSLYSGNTIYF. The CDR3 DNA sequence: TGTGCCAGCAGCCTTTACTCTGGAAACACCATATATTTT.

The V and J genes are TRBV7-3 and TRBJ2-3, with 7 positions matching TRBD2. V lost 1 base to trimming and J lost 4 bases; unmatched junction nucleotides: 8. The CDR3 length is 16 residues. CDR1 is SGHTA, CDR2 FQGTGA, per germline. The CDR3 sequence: CASSLMEGGHADTQYF. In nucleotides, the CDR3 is TGTGCCAGCAGCTTAATGGAGGGAGGGCATGCAGATACGCAGTATTTT. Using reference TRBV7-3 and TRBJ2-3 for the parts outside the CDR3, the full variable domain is GAGVSQTPSNKVTEKGKYVELRCDPISGHTALYWYRQSLGQGPEFLIYFQGTGAADDSGLPNDRFFAVRPEGSVSTLKIQRTERGDSAVYLCASSLMEGGHADTQYFGPGTRLTVL.

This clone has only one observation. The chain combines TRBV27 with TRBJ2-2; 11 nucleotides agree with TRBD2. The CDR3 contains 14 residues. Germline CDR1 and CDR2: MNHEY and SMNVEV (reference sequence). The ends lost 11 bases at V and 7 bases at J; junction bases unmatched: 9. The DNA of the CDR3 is TGTGCCGCAAGACTAGCGGGATCCCACGGGGAGCTGTTTTTT. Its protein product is CAARLAGSHGELFF.

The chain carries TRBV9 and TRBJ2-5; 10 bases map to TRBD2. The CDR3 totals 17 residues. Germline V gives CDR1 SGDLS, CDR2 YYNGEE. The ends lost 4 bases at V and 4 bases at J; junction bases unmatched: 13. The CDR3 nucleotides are TGTGCCAGCAGCACGCGTCCGCTAGCGGGAGAGGGAGAGACCCAGTACTTC. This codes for CASSTRPLAGEGETQYF.

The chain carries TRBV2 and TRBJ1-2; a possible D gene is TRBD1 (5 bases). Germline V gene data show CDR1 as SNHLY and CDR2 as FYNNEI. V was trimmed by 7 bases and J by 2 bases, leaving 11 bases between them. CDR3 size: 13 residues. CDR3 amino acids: CASIKTVNYGYTF. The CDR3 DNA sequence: TGTGCCAGCATCAAGACAGTGAACTATGGCTACACCTTC.

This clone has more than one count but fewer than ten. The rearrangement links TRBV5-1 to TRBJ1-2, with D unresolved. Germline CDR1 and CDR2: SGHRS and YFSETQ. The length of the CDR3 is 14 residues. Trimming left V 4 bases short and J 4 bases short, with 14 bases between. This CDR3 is CASSPAPSGYGYTF. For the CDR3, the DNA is TGCGCCAGCAGCCCCGCTCCTTCAGGCTATGGCTACACCTTC.

CDR3 sequence: CASRTGGSYEKLFF. The CDR3 DNA sequence: TGTGCCAGCAGGACAGGGGGCAGTTATGAAAAACTGTTTTTT. The chain has TRBV2 and TRBJ1-4; 10 nucleotides match TRBD1. CDR1 is SNHLY and CDR2 is FYNNEI in the germline V gene. J gave up 6 bases and V 6 bases, and 4 bases lay outside the gene matches. The CDR3 sequence is 14 residues long.

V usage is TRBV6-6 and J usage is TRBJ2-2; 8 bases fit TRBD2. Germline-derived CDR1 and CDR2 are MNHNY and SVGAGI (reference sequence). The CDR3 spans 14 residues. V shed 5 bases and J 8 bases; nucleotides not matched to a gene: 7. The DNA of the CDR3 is TGTGCCAGCAGTGACGGACTAGCTCCTGGGGAGCTGTTTTTT. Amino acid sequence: CASSDGLAPGELFF.

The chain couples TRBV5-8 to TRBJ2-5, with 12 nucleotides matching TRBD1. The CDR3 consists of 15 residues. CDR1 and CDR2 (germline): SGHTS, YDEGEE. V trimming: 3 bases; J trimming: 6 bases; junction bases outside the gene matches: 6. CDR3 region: CASSSGTGGVKTQYF. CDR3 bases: TGTGCCAGCAGCTCCGGGACAGGGGGCGTGAAGACCCAGTACTTC.

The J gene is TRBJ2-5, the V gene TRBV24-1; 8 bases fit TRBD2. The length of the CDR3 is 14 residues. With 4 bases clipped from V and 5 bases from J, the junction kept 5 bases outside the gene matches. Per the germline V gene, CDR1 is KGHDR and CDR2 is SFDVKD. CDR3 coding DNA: TGTGCCACCAGTGACTGGACTAGCTACGAGACCCAGTACTTC. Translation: CATSDWTSYETQYF.

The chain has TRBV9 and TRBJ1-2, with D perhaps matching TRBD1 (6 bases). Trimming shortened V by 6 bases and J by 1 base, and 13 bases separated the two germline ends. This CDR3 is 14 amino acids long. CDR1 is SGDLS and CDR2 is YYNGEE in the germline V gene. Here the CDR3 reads CASTSTGGNYGYTF. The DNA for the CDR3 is TGTGCCAGCACCTCGACAGGAGGTAACTATGGCTACACCTTC.

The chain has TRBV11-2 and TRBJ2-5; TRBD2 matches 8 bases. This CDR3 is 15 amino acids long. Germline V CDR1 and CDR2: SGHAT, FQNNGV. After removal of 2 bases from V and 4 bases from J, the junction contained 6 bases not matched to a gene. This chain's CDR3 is CASSLKRERGETQYF. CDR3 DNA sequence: TGTGCCAGCAGCTTAAAGCGGGAGAGGGGAGAGACCCAGTACTTC. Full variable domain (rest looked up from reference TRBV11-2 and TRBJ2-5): EAGVAQSPRYKIIEKRQSVAFWCNPISGHATLYWYQQILGQGPKLLIQFQNNGVVDDSQLPKDRFSAERLKGVDSTLKIQPAKLEDSAVYLCASSLKRERGETQYFGPGTRLLVL.

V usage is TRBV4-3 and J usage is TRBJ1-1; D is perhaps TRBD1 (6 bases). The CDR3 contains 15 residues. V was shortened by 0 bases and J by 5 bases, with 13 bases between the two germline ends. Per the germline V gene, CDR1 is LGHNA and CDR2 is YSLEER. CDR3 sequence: CASSQDGTIGTEAFF. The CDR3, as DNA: TGCGCCAGCAGCCAAGACGGGACAATAGGGACTGAAGCTTTCTTT.

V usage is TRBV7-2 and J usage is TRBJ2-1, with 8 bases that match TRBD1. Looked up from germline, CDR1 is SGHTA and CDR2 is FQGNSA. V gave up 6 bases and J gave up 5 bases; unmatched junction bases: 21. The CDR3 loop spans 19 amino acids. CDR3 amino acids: CASSARDRRQRGINNEQFF. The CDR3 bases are TGTGCCAGCAGTGCCCGGGACAGGCGGCAAAGAGGGATCAACAATGAGCAGTTCTTC.

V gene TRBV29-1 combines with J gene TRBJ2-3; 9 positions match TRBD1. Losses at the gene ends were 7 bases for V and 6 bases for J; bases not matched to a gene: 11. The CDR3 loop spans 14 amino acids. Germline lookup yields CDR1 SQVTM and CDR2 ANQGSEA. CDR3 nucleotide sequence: TGCAGCGACACCGGGACAGGGTCCTTTGATACGCAGTATTTT. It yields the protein CSDTGTGSFDTQYF.

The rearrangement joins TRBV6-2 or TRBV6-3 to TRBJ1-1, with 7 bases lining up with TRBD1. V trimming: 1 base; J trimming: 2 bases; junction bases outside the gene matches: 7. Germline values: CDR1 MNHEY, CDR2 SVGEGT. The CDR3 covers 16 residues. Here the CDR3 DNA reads TGTGCCAGCAGTTACTTGAACGGACAGGCCAACACTGAAGCTTTCTTT. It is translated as CASSYLNGQANTEAFF.

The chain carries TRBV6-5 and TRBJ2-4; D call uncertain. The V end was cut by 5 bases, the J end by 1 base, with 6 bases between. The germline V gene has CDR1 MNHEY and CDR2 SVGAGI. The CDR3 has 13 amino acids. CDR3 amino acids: CASSNSAKNIQYF. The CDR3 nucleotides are TGTGCCAGCAGTAACAGCGCCAAAAACATTCAGTACTTC.